These 2 T cell receptor beta chains came from one sample sequenced in a study of T-cell reconstitution after alpha-beta-depleted transplantation in children. This sample's TCRbeta library carried unique molecular identifier barcodes. TCRdb recomputed calls from the PCR reads with MiXCR, one row per CDR3 protein. In the table there are around 200,000 distinct CDR3 sequences, approximately 11% of which are singletons. Sequences were derived from PBMCs, sampled before TCRalphabeta/CD19-depleted stem cell transplant. The receptor set was obtained from a child in the first two years of life with acute myeloid leukemia, due to receive a stem cell transplant.

The sample holds many counts of this clonotype. The chain carries TRBV15 and TRBJ2-3; 12 positions agree with TRBD2. The CDR3 is made up of 15 amino acids. The V gene's germline CDR1 is LNHNV and CDR2 YYDKDF (reference sequence). J lost 4 bases, V lost 3 bases, and 2 bases had no gene match. The CDR3 loop is CATSRTSGGSDTQYF. CDR3 sequence (DNA): TGTGCCACCAGCAGGACTAGCGGGGGTTCAGATACGCAGTATTTT. Using reference TRBV15 and TRBJ2-3 for the parts outside the CDR3, the full variable domain is DAMVIQNPRYQVTQFGKPVTLSCSQTLNHNVMYWYQQKSSQAPKLLFHYYDKDFNNEADTPDNFQSRRPNTSFCFLDIRSPGLGDTAMYLCATSRTSGGSDTQYFGPGTRLTVL.

This clonotype was counted a single time. A much bigger clone sits one base away, suggesting this may be a read error. V is TRBV30 and J is TRBJ2-1; a possible D gene is TRBD1 (5 bases). CDR3 length equals 11 residues. In germline, CDR1 is GTSNPN, CDR2 SVGIG (reference sequence). The CDR3, as DNA: TGTGTCTGGAGTGGTTCAGGGGAGCAGTTCTTC. Translation gives CVWSGSGEQFF.